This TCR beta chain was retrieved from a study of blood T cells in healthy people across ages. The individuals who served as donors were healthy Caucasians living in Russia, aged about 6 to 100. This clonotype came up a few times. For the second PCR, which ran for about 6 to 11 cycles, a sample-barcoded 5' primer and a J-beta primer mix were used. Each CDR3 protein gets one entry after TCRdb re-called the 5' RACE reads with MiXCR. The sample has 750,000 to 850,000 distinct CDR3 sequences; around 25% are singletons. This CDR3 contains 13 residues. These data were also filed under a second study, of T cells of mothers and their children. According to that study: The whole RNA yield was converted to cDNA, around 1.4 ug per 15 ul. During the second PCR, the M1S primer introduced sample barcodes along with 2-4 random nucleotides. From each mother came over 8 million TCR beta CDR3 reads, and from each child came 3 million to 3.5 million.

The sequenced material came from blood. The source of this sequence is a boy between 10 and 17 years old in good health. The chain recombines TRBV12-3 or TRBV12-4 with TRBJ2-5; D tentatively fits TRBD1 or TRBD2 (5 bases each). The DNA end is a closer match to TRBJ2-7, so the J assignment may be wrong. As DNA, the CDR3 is TGTGCCAGCAGCCGGGACGCACCCTACGAGCAGTACTTC. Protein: CASSRDAPYEQYF.